This TCR beta chain is from a study of blood T cells in healthy people across ages. Sample-barcoded 5' priming and a J-beta primer mix drove a second PCR of about 7 to 11 cycles. TCRdb re-analysed the 5' RACE reads in MiXCR, keeping a single row per CDR3 protein. This sample has 1.5 million to 1.8 million distinct CDR3 sequences; 40% to 45% occur once, and the top ten carry about 4%. The CDR3 has 21 residues. CDR1 is MNHEY, CDR2 SMNVEV, per germline (reference sequence). J lost 1 base, V lost 5 bases, and 21 bases had no gene match. This clonotype was obtained from a woman under 30 in good health. Input material: blood. The J gene is TRBJ2-3, the V gene TRBV27; 10 bases match TRBD2. In nucleotides, the CDR3 is TGTGCCAGCAGTCAATATTCCTCGGGACTAGCGCTTGGGGGGGGCACAGATACGCAGTATTTT. Translated: CASSQYSSGLALGGGTDTQYF.